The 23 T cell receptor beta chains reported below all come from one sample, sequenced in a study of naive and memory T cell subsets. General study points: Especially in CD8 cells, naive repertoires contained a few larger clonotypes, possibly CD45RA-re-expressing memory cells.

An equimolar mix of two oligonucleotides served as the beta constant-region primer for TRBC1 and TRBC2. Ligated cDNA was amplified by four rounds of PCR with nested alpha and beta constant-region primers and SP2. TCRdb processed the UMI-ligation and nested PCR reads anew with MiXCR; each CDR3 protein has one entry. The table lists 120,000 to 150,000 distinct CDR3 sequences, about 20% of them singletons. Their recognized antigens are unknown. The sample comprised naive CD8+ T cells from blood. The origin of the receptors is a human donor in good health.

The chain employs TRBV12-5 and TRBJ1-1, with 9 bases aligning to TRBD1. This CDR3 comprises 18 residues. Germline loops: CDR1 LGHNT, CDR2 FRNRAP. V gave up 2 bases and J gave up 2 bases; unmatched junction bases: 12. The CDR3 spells CASGLSRTGDGANTEAFF. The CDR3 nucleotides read TGTGCTAGTGGTTTGTCGCGGACAGGGGATGGGGCAAACACTGAAGCTTTCTTT.

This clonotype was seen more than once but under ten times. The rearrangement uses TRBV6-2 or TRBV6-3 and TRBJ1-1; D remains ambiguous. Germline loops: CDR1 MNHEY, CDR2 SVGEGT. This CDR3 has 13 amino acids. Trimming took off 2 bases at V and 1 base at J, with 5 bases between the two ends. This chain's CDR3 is CASSYLGNTEAFF. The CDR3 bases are TGTGCCAGCAGTTACCTCGGGAACACTGAAGCTTTCTTT.

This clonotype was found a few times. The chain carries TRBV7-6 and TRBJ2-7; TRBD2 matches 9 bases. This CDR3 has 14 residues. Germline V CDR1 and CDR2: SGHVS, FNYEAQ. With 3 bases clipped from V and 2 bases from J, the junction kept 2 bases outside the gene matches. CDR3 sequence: CASSLERGAYEQYF. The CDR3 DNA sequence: TGTGCCAGCAGCTTGGAGCGGGGGGCCTACGAGCAGTACTTC. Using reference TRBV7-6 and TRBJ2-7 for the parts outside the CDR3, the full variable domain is GAGVSQSPRYKVTKRGQDVALRCDPISGHVSLYWYRQALGQGPEFLTYFNYEAQQDKSGLPNDRFSAERPEGSISTLTIQRTEQRDSAMYRCASSLERGAYEQYFGPGTRLTVT.

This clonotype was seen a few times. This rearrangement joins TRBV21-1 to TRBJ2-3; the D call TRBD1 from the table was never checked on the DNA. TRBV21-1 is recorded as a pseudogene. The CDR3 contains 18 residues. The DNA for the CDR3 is TGTGCCAGCAGCAAAGCCGCCAGGACAGGGACTAGCACAGATACGCAGTATTTT. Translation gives CASSKAARTGTSTDTQYF.

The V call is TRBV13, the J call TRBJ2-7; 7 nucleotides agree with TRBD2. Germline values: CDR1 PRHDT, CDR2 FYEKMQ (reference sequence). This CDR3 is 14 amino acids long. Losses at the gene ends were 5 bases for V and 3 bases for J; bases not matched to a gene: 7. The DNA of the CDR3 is TGTGCCAGCAGCGAAGGACTAGGTATCTACGAGCAGTACTTC. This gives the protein CASSEGLGIYEQYF.

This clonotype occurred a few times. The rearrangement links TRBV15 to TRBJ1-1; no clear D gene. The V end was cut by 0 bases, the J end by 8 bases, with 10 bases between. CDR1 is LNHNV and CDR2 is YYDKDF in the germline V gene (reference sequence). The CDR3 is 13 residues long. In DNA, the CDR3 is TGTGCCACCAGCAGAGATTGGGTGGGAGAAGCTTTCTTT. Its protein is CATSRDWVGEAFF. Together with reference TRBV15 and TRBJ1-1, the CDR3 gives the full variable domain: DAMVIQNPRYQVTQFGKPVTLSCSQTLNHNVMYWYQQKSSQAPKLLFHYYDKDFNNEADTPDNFQSRRPNTSFCFLDIRSPGLGDTAMYLCATSRDWVGEAFFGQGTRLTVV.

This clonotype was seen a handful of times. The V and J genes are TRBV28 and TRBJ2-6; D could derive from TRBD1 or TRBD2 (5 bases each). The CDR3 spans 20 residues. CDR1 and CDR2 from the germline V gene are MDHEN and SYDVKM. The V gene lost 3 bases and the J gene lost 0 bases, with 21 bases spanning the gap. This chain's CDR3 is CASSFLGLGTESSGANVLTF. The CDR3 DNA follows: TGTGCCAGCAGTTTTTTGGGGCTCGGGACGGAGAGCTCTGGGGCCAACGTCCTGACTTTC.

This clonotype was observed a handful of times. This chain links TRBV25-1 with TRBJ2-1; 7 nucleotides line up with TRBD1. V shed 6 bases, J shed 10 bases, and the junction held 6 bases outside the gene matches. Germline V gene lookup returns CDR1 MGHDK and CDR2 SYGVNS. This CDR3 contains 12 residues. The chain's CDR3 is CASRPLTGEQFF. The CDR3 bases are TGTGCCAGCAGACCGCTGACAGGGGAGCAGTTCTTC.

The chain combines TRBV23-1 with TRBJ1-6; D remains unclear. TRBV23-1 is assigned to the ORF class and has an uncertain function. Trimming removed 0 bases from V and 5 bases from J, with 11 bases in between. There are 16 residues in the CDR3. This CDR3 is CASSQSEIPDNSPLHF. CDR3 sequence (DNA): TGCGCCAGCAGTCAATCGGAAATTCCTGATAATTCACCCCTCCACTTT.

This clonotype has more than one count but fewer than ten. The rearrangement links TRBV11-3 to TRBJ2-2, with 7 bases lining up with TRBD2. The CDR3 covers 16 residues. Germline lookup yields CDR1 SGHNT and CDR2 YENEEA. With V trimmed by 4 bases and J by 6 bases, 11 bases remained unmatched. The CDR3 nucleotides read TGTGCCAGCAGCTCCCTTGGGAGGGAGTCGCCCGGGGAGCTGTTTTTT. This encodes CASSSLGRESPGELFF.

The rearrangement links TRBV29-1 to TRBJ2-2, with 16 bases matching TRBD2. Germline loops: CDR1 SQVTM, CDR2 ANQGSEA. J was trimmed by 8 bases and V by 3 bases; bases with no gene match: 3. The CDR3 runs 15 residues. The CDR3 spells CSVEGLAGGKGELFF. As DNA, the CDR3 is TGCAGCGTTGAGGGACTAGCGGGAGGGAAAGGGGAGCTGTTTTTT.

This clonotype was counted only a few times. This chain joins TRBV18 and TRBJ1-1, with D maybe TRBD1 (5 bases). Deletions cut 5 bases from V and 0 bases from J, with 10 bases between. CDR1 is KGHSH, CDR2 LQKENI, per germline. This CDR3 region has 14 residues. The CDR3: CASSVGPMNTEAFF. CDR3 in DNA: TGTGCCAGCTCAGTGGGACCCATGAACACTGAAGCTTTCTTT.

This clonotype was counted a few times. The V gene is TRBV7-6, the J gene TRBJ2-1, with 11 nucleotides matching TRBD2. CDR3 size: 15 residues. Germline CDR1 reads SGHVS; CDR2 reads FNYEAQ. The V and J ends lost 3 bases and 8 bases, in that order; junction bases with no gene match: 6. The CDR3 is CASSFVLAGEDEQFF. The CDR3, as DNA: TGTGCCAGCAGCTTCGTACTAGCGGGAGAAGATGAGCAGTTCTTC.

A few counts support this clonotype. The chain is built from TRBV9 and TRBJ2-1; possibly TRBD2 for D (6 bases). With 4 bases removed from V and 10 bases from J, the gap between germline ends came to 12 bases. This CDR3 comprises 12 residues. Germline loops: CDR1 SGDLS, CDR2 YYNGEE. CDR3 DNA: TGTGCCAGCAGCTGGGCGAGCGGGGAGCAGTTCTTC. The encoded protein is CASSWASGEQFF.

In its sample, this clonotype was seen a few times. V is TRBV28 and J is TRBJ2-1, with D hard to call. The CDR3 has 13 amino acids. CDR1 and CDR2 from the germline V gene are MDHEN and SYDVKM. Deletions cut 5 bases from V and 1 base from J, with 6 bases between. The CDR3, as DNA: TGTGCCAGCAGTCCCGGATCCTACAATGAGCAGTTCTTC. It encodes CASSPGSYNEQFF.

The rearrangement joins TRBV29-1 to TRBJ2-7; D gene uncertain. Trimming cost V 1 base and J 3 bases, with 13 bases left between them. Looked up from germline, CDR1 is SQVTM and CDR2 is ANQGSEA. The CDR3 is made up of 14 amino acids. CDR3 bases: TGCAGCGTTGAAGGGAGTGGGGTAGACTACGAGCAGTACTTC. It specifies CSVEGSGVDYEQYF.

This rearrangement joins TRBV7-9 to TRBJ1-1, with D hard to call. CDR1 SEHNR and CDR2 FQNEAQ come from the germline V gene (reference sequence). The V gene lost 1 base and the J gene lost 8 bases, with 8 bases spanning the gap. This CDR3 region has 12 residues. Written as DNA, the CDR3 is TGTGCCAGCAGCTTAGGAGGGAAAGAAGCTTTCTTT. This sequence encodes CASSLGGKEAFF. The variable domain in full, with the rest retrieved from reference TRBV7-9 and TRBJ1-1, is DTGVSQNPRHKITKRGQNVTFRCDPISEHNRLYWYRQTLGQGPEFLTYFQNEAQLEKSRLLSDRFSAERPKGSFSTLEIQRTEQGDSAMYLCASSLGGKEAFFGQGTRLTVV.

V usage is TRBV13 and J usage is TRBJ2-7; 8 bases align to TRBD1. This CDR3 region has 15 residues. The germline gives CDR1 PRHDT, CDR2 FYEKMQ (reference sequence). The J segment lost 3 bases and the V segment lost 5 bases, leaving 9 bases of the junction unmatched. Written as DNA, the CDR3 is TGTGCCAGCAGCGTCGCCGGGACAGGACTCTACGAGCAGTACTTC. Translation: CASSVAGTGLYEQYF.

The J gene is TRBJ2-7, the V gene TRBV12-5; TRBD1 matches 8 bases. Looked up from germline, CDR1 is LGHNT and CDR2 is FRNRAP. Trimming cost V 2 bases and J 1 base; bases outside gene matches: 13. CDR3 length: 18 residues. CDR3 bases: TGTGCTAGTGGTTTGTTACGTACGGGACAGGACATGTCCTACGAGCAGTACTTC. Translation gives CASGLLRTGQDMSYEQYF.

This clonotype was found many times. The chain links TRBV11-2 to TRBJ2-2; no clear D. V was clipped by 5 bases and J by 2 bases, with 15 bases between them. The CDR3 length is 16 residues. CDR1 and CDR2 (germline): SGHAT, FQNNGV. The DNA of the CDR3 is TGTGCCAGCAGCCAAAATCCAGAAACTAACACCGGGGAGCTGTTTTTT. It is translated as CASSQNPETNTGELFF.

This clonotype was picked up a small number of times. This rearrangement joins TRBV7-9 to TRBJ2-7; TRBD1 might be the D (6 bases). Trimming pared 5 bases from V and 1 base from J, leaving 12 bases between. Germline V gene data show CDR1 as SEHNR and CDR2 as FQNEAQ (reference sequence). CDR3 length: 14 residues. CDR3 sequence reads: CASSPRTDSYEQYF. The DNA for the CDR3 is TGTGCCAGCAGCCCGCGGACAGATTCCTACGAGCAGTACTTC.

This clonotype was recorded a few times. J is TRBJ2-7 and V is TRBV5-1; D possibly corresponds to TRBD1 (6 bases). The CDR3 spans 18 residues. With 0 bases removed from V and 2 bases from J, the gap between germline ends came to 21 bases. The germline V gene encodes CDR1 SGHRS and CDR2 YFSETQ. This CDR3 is CASSLDPPGTLSAYEQYF. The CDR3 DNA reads TGCGCCAGCAGCTTGGATCCCCCTGGGACACTCTCAGCCTACGAGCAGTACTTC.

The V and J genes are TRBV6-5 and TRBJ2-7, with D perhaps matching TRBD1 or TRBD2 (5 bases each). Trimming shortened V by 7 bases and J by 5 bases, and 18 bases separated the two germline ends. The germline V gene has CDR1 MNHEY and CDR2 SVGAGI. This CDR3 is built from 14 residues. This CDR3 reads CASTPGALHNEQYF. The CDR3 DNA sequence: TGTGCCAGCACCCCCGGGGCCCTACATAACGAGCAGTACTTC.